The 21 T cell receptor beta chains given below trace back to one sample, sequenced in a study of T-cell reconstitution after alpha-beta-depleted transplantation in children. Preparation of the TCRbeta library involved a method that used unique molecular identifiers. TCRdb called the PCR reads again in MiXCR, with one record for every CDR3 protein. The repertoire has just over 70,000 distinct CDR3 sequences, 6% to 8% of them found once; the top ten carry approximately 2.3%. Sequenced here: PBMCs from the stem cell graft donor, sampled from the stem cell graft. These receptors came from a human donor who donated a stem cell graft to a child with acute lymphoblastic leukemia.

This clonotype was seen a handful of times. V usage is TRBV20-1 and J usage is TRBJ2-7, with 8 bases identical to TRBD2. The CDR3 has 20 residues. J lost 4 bases, V lost 4 bases, and 27 bases had no gene match. Germline V gene sequence: CDR1 DFQATT, CDR2 SNEGSKA (reference sequence). This chain's CDR3 is CSAISIRGGSGTHPLYEQYF. DNA for the CDR3: TGCAGTGCTATCAGCATACGAGGGGGTAGCGGGACACACCCCCTTTACGAGCAGTACTTC.

Ten or more counts support this clonotype. The rearrangement links TRBV29-1 to TRBJ2-2; 7 nucleotides line up with TRBD1. J gave up 2 bases and V 6 bases, and 9 bases lay outside the gene matches. The CDR3 contains 15 residues. Germline assignment: CDR1 SQVTM and CDR2 ANQGSEA. CDR3 DNA sequence: TGCAGCGTCCTCCCCGGGACAGCCAACACCGGGGAGCTGTTTTTT. This codes for CSVLPGTANTGELFF.

The chain employs TRBV12-3 or TRBV12-4 and TRBJ2-2, with D unresolved. V lost 1 base and J lost 7, with 7 bases in between. This CDR3 is built from 13 residues. Written as DNA, the CDR3 is TGTGCCAGCAGTTTAGGGGGAATCGGGGAGCTGTTTTTT. This sequence encodes CASSLGGIGELFF.

This clonotype appeared many times. The genes are TRBV5-1 and TRBJ2-7; 10 bases align to TRBD2. Germline V CDR1 and CDR2: SGHRS, YFSETQ. The ends lost 0 bases at V and 5 bases at J; junction bases unmatched: 2. The CDR3 consists of 14 residues. This CDR3 reads CASSLEGTSDEQYF. Written as DNA, the CDR3 is TGCGCCAGCAGCTTGGAGGGGACTAGCGACGAGCAGTACTTC. The whole variable domain, filled in from reference TRBV5-1 and TRBJ2-7, reads KAGVTQTPRYLIKTRGQQVTLSCSPISGHRSVSWYQQTPGQGLQFLFEYFSETQRNKGNFPGRFSGRQFSNSRSEMNVSTLELGDSALYLCASSLEGTSDEQYFGPGTRLTVT.

The rearrangement uses TRBV20-1 and TRBJ2-3, with D perhaps TRBD1 (6 bases). V shed 5 bases and J shed 4 bases, with 16 bases lying between them. CDR1 is DFQATT, CDR2 SNEGSKA, per germline (reference sequence). The CDR3 totals 14 residues. DNA for the CDR3: TGCAGTGCTGGGACAAACCTAGTTGCAGATACGCAGTATTTT. Protein: CSAGTNLVADTQYF.

This clonotype was counted at least ten times. V gene TRBV19 combines with J gene TRBJ2-5; D unclear. The V gene's germline CDR1 is LNHDA and CDR2 SQIVND (reference sequence). The ends were cut back, 1 base at V and 4 bases at J, with 7 bases in the middle. The CDR3 has 13 residues. CDR3 residues: CASSIVGGETQYF. The CDR3 DNA is TGTGCCAGTAGTATAGTGGGCGGAGAGACCCAGTACTTC.

This clonotype was detected many times. The rearrangement uses TRBV6-1 and TRBJ2-1, with 14 positions matching TRBD2. Germline lookup yields CDR1 MNHNS and CDR2 SASEGT. Trimming removed 7 bases from V and 5 bases from J; junction bases left unmatched: 4. This CDR3 region has 15 residues. CDR3 sequence: CASTRLAGGDNEQFF. The CDR3 nucleotides read TGTGCCAGCACTCGACTAGCGGGGGGGGACAATGAGCAGTTCTTC.

The chain couples TRBV6-5 to TRBJ2-1, with D perhaps matching TRBD1 or TRBD2 (7 bases each). There are 15 residues in the CDR3. Germline values: CDR1 MNHEY, CDR2 SVGAGI. With 4 bases removed from V and 7 bases from J, the gap between germline ends came to 17 bases. CDR3: CASSSSGGRANEQFF. The DNA for the CDR3 is TGTGCCAGCAGTTCCTCAGGGGGGAGGGCAAATGAGCAGTTCTTC.

This clonotype occurred many times. The genes are TRBV24-1 and TRBJ1-5; D is unclear. The CDR3 sequence is 12 residues long. The germline V gene has CDR1 KGHDR and CDR2 SFDVKD. With 3 bases removed from V and 5 bases from J, the gap between germline ends came to 4 bases. DNA for the CDR3: TGTGCCACCAGTGATCCCCATCAGCCCCAGCATTTT. Encoded protein: CATSDPHQPQHF.

This clonotype was seen ten or more times. The rearrangement links TRBV25-1 to TRBJ1-1; a weak D match, TRBD1 (5 bases). Trimming left V 2 bases short and J 10 bases short, with 20 bases between. The CDR3 consists of 15 residues. CDR1 and CDR2 from the germline V gene are MGHDK and SYGVNS. CDR3 in amino acids: CASSEEVWGSLRAFF. In DNA form, the CDR3 reads TGTGCCAGCAGTGAAGAGGTGTGGGGGTCACTGAGAGCTTTCTTT.

This clonotype was detected ten times or more. The chain joins TRBV6-2 or TRBV6-3 to TRBJ1-5; tentatively, D is TRBD1 (6 bases). The V end lost 5 bases, the J end lost 7 bases, and 15 bases lay between the germline ends. Looked up from germline, CDR1 is MNHEY and CDR2 is SVGEGT. CDR3 length equals 14 residues. This chain's CDR3 is CASSPLKGTQPQHF. CDR3 nucleotides: TGTGCCAGCAGTCCCCTAAAGGGGACACAGCCCCAGCATTTT.

This rearrangement joins TRBV29-1 to TRBJ2-5, with D uncertain. Germline V CDR1 and CDR2: SQVTM, ANQGSEA. Trimming stripped 6 bases from V and 7 bases from J, with 15 bases between. There are 12 residues in the CDR3. The CDR3 DNA reads TGCAGCGTCCCTGACAAGGGCGCGACCCAGTACTTC. Residues: CSVPDKGATQYF. Full variable domain (outside the CDR3, taken from reference TRBV29-1 and TRBJ2-5): SAVISQKPSRDICQRGTSLTIQCQVDSQVTMMFWYRQQPGQSLTLIATANQGSEATYESGFVIDKFPISRPNLTFSTLTVSNMSPEDSSIYLCSVPDKGATQYFGPGTRLLVL.

This clonotype was seen at least ten times. This rearrangement joins TRBV19 to TRBJ1-2; D not certain. Germline V gene lookup returns CDR1 LNHDA and CDR2 SQIVND (reference sequence). V was cut by 6 bases and J by 2 bases, with 13 bases left in between. This CDR3 has 14 amino acids. The CDR3 DNA reads TGTGCCAGTAGGCAATCCCAGGACAACTATGGCTACACCTTC. Translating it yields CASRQSQDNYGYTF.

Ten or more counts support this clonotype. The rearrangement joins TRBV5-1 to TRBJ2-3; 7 bases are shared with TRBD2. Germline V CDR1 and CDR2: SGHRS, YFSETQ. The CDR3 length is 15 residues. The trim removed 4 bases at V and 4 bases at J, leaving 9 bases unmatched. CDR3: CASSLTGGFADTQYF. The CDR3 region has the DNA TGCGCCAGCAGCCTCACGGGGGGTTTCGCAGATACGCAGTATTTT. The full variable domain, rest sourced from reference TRBV5-1 and TRBJ2-3, is KAGVTQTPRYLIKTRGQQVTLSCSPISGHRSVSWYQQTPGQGLQFLFEYFSETQRNKGNFPGRFSGRQFSNSRSEMNVSTLELGDSALYLCASSLTGGFADTQYFGPGTRLTVL.

This clonotype was seen repeatedly, ten times or more. This chain joins TRBV20-1 and TRBJ1-2; D gene ambiguous. CDR3 length equals 12 residues. Trimming removed 3 bases from V and 2 bases from J, with 7 bases in between. Germline assignment: CDR1 DFQATT and CDR2 SNEGSKA (reference sequence). CDR3 loop: CSARTENYGYTF. The DNA of the CDR3 is TGCAGTGCTAGGACCGAGAACTATGGCTACACCTTC.

Only a few counts were recorded for this clonotype. The rearrangement links TRBV29-1 to TRBJ2-5, with D possibly TRBD2 on 7 matching bases. Germline CDR1 is SQVTM and CDR2 is ANQGSEA. Trimming left V 7 bases short and J 7 bases short, with 13 bases between. The CDR3 extends over 11 amino acids. The CDR3 protein is CSGAGAGTQYF. The CDR3 region has the DNA TGCAGCGGGGCGGGGGCTGGGACCCAGTACTTC.

This clonotype was seen ten or more times. The V call is TRBV9, the J call TRBJ2-5; 10 bases are shared with TRBD2. Germline V gene lookup returns CDR1 SGDLS and CDR2 YYNGEE. V lost 0 bases, J lost 5 bases, and 7 bases stayed unmatched. The CDR3 sequence is 16 residues long. The CDR3, as DNA: TGTGCCAGCAGCGTAGGGGAGCGGGGGGGCCAGGAGACCCAGTACTTC. Its protein is CASSVGERGGQETQYF.

This clonotype was observed many times. V usage is TRBV5-1 and J usage is TRBJ2-7; 9 nucleotides align to TRBD2. The CDR3 extends over 15 amino acids. Germline-derived CDR1 and CDR2 are SGHRS and YFSETQ. The ends lost 0 bases at V and 6 bases at J; junction bases unmatched: 7. CDR3 residues: CASSLEGTSRFEQYF. The CDR3 bases are TGCGCCAGCAGCTTGGAAGGGACTAGCAGGTTCGAGCAGTACTTC.

This clonotype has ten or more counts. The rearrangement joins TRBV27 to TRBJ2-2; TRBD2 agrees at 7 bases. Germline V gene lookup returns CDR1 MNHEY and CDR2 SMNVEV (reference sequence). V lost 5 bases, J lost 4 bases, and 4 bases stayed unmatched. The length of the CDR3 is 14 residues. CDR3 sequence reads: CASSAGVGTGELFF. The CDR3 DNA reads as TGTGCCAGCAGTGCGGGGGTTGGCACCGGGGAGCTGTTTTTT.

This clonotype was seen ten or more times. The chain employs TRBV2 and TRBJ1-1, with a weak D call TRBD1 (5 bases). This CDR3 region has 13 residues. Germline V gene data show CDR1 as SNHLY and CDR2 as FYNNEI. Trimming took off 5 bases at V and 5 bases at J, with 12 bases between the two ends. CDR3 sequence: CASSPGGGTEAFF. For the CDR3, the DNA is TGTGCCAGCAGTCCGGGGGGGGGTACTGAAGCTTTCTTT. The variable domain in full, completed from reference TRBV2 and TRBJ1-1, reads EPEVTQTPSHQVTQMGQEVILRCVPISNHLYFYWYRQILGQKVEFLVSFYNNEISEKSEIFDDQFSVERPDGSNFTLKIRSTKLEDSAMYFCASSPGGGTEAFFGQGTRLTVV.

Only a few counts were recorded for this clonotype. This chain connects TRBV15 to TRBJ1-2, with TRBD1 as a possible D gene (6 bases). Germline CDR1 is LNHNV and CDR2 is YYDKDF (reference sequence). V was cut by 4 bases and J by 8 bases, with 20 bases left in between. The CDR3 contains 15 residues. The CDR3 DNA sequence: TGTGCCACCAGCACCTCTGACAGGCCCCTGAGCGGCTACACCTTC. It codes for CATSTSDRPLSGYTF. The variable domain in full, with the rest retrieved from reference TRBV15 and TRBJ1-2, is DAMVIQNPRYQVTQFGKPVTLSCSQTLNHNVMYWYQQKSSQAPKLLFHYYDKDFNNEADTPDNFQSRRPNTSFCFLDIRSPGLGDTAMYLCATSTSDRPLSGYTFGSGTRLTVV.